This T cell receptor (beta chain) was captured in a study of OX40 agonist ivuxolimab in advanced cancers. Overall study: At 0.01 to 10 mg/kg, ivuxolimab was administered intravenously to patients every 2 weeks.

Points from the study as a whole: Clonal expansion was seen in CD4+ and CD8+ blood T cells by week 6 at 0.1 to 3.0 mg/kg.

This clone was seen more than once but under ten times. Its specificity is not known. The CDR3 contains 15 residues. Trimming took 6 bases from V and 13 from J; bases not matched to a gene: 13. Germline loops: CDR1 LNHDA, CDR2 SQIVND (reference sequence). Generated by immunoSEQ multiplex PCR, the TCRdb table keeps only in-frame clones and is missing some. The repertoire holds about 68,000 clones, approximately 85% seen once, with around 7% in the top ten. This receptor was identified in an adult with an advanced solid tumor such as melanoma, head and neck, liver or kidney cancer. This chain links TRBV19 with TRBJ2-1, with 12 nucleotides matching TRBD2. The sample in question was CD4+ or CD8+ T cells sorted from blood, obtained in a trial of the OX40 agonist ivuxolimab. The CDR3 DNA sequence: TGTGCCAGTAGGCCCTCGACTAGCGGGGGCTGGAAACAGTTCTTC. Its translation: CASRPSTSGGWKQFF.